This T cell receptor beta chain was found in a study of T cells in Graves' hyperthyroidism and ophthalmopathy. Ophthalmopathy cases met thresholds of Clinical Activity Score at least 3, NOSPECS grade at least 4 and duration under 3 months. This clonotype was seen ten or more times. J gave up 5 bases and V 4 bases, and 10 bases lay outside the gene matches. Germline assignment: CDR1 SNHLY and CDR2 FYNNEI. The length of the CDR3 is 16 residues. RNA transcripts were the template for amplifying TCR beta CDR3 regions. Researchers ran a first-round RT-PCR on the TCR CDR3 using the HTBI primer set. From the multiplex PCR reads, TCRdb called clonotypes with MiXCR, one entry per CDR3 protein. The sample consists of about 410,000 distinct CDR3 sequences, about 14% of them appearing once.

Specimen: blood. The rearrangement joins TRBV2 to TRBJ2-4; 8 bases map to TRBD1. The clonotype originates from a woman in her 30s with Graves' ophthalmopathy. The CDR3 spells CASSGDRLRTQNIQYF. The DNA of the CDR3 is TGTGCCAGCAGTGGGGACAGGCTGAGAACCCAAAACATTCAGTACTTC.